The 32 T cell receptor beta chains given below trace back to one sample, sequenced in a study of cytomegalovirus exposure and HLA in healthy donors. With 60 Vbeta and 13 Jbeta primers, the PCR was carried out. Repertoires were generated with immunoSEQ multiplex PCR, while TCRdb's copy carries only in-frame clones and drops some. The sample contains 100,000 to 150,000 clones, around 77% of which appear only once. The sequencing sample was made of PBMCs. The receptors shown here come from a woman aged 55-70 years in good health and CMV-seronegative.

The chain joins TRBV5-1 to TRBJ2-7; a possible D gene is TRBD2 (5 bases). The V gene's germline CDR1 is SGHRS and CDR2 YFSETQ. The CDR3 has 16 amino acids. Trimming cost V 3 bases and J 1 base, with 17 bases left between them. The chain's CDR3 is CASSWLGTRDSYEQYF. The CDR3 bases are TGCGCCAGCAGCTGGCTAGGTACTAGGGATTCCTACGAGCAGTACTTC. Combining the CDR3 with reference TRBV5-1 and TRBJ2-7 gives the whole variable domain KAGVTQTPRYLIKTRGQQVTLSCSPISGHRSVSWYQQTPGQGLQFLFEYFSETQRNKGNFPGRFSGRQFSNSRSEMNVSTLELGDSALYLCASSWLGTRDSYEQYFGPGTRLTVT.

This chain connects TRBV29-1 to TRBJ2-5; TRBD2 matches at 12 bases. Trimming cost V 6 bases and J 0 bases; bases outside gene matches: 5. CDR3 length equals 15 residues. CDR1 and CDR2 (germline): SQVTM, ANQGSEA. CDR3 sequence reads: CSVGLAGLYQETQYF. CDR3 DNA: TGCAGCGTCGGACTAGCGGGGCTGTACCAAGAGACCCAGTACTTC.

This chain connects TRBV4-1 to TRBJ2-5; TRBD2 might be the D (5 bases). The germline gives CDR1 MGHRA, CDR2 YSYEKL. The V end was cut by 4 bases, the J end by 2 bases, with 14 bases between. The CDR3 runs 15 residues. CDR3 DNA: TGCGCCAGCAGCCCCTACCTGCTAGCTCAAGAGACCCAGTACTTC. Translation: CASSPYLLAQETQYF.

The V gene is TRBV5-1, the J gene TRBJ2-5, with D uncertain. Trimming removed 0 bases at V and 5 bases at J, with 11 bases between. The CDR3 sequence is 14 residues long. Per the germline V gene, CDR1 is SGHRS and CDR2 is YFSETQ. The CDR3 loop reads CASSLASFRETQYF. CDR3 sequence (DNA): TGCGCCAGCAGCTTGGCGTCTTTCAGGGAGACCCAGTACTTC.

The chain joins TRBV6-5 to TRBJ2-1, with D possibly matching TRBD1 (5 bases). Germline CDR1 reads MNHEY; CDR2 reads SVGAGI. Between the trimmed V and J ends, which lost 0 bases and 6 bases, there was a span of 15 bases. This CDR3 spans 16 amino acids. The CDR3, as DNA: TGTGCCAGCAGTTACTCGAGCCAGGGAAGACTCAATGAGCAGTTCTTC. Translation gives CASSYSSQGRLNEQFF.

This chain links TRBV6-6 with TRBJ2-3; 7 nucleotides align to TRBD2. V lost 6 bases and J lost 0; bases outside the gene matches: 6. Germline CDR1 is MNHNY and CDR2 is SVGAGI (reference sequence). This CDR3 spans 15 amino acids. The CDR3 protein is CASSHPSGSTDTQYF. DNA for the CDR3: TGTGCCAGCAGCCATCCTAGCGGAAGCACAGATACGCAGTATTTT.

The chain carries TRBV14 and TRBJ2-7, with 10 bases lining up with TRBD1. This CDR3 comprises 15 residues. Per germline, CDR1 SGHDN and CDR2 FVKESK. V shed 4 bases, J shed 3 bases, and the junction held 6 bases outside the gene matches. Written as DNA, the CDR3 is TGTGCCAGCAGCCCCGGGACAGGGGCCTTCTACGAGCAGTACTTC. Its protein product is CASSPGTGAFYEQYF.

V gene TRBV5-1 combines with J gene TRBJ2-5; 7 nucleotides agree with TRBD1. CDR3 length equals 16 residues. Germline CDR1 reads SGHRS; CDR2 reads YFSETQ. V lost 4 bases and J lost 1; bases outside the gene matches: 10. The CDR3 DNA is TGCGCCAGCAGCCCCGGGACAGTCCTTGCCCAAGAGACCCAGTACTTC. The encoded protein is CASSPGTVLAQETQYF.

The chain couples TRBV7-3 to TRBJ2-1, with D perhaps matching TRBD2 (6 bases). Germline values: CDR1 SGHTA, CDR2 FQGTGA. The CDR3 runs 15 residues. V shed 4 bases and J shed 4 bases, with 14 bases lying between them. DNA for the CDR3: TGTGCCAGCAGCTCCACCGGGACTTATTACAATGAGCAGTTCTTC. Its protein product is CASSSTGTYYNEQFF. Full variable domain (missing parts from reference TRBV7-3 and TRBJ2-1): GAGVSQTPSNKVTEKGKYVELRCDPISGHTALYWYRQSLGQGPEFLIYFQGTGAADDSGLPNDRFFAVRPEGSVSTLKIQRTERGDSAVYLCASSSTGTYYNEQFFGPGTRLTVL.

V is TRBV27 and J is TRBJ1-5; D might be TRBD1 (5 bases). The CDR3 spans 16 residues. The V gene's germline CDR1 is MNHEY and CDR2 SMNVEV (reference sequence). V lost 2 bases, J lost 2 bases, and 13 bases lay in between. The CDR3 DNA follows: TGTGCCAGCAGTTTAGGTAAGGGCAGGGGCAATCAGCCCCAGCATTTT. It specifies CASSLGKGRGNQPQHF.

A word on this clone: One end of the junction fails to match germline, which may point to a read error. The same CDR3 can be traced to other DNA sequences in this sample. The V call is TRBV19, the J call TRBJ2-7; the match to TRBD1 covers 8 bases. Germline CDR1 LNHDA, CDR2 SQIVND (reference sequence). The CDR3 runs 14 residues. CDR3 in amino acids: CASSWDRHSYEQYF. The CDR3 DNA is TGCGCCAGTAGCTGGGACAGGCACTCCTACGAGCAGTACTTC.

V is TRBV14 and J is TRBJ2-7; 13 bases are a match to TRBD2. Trimming took 0 bases from V and 3 from J; bases not matched to a gene: 17. From germline, CDR1 is SGHDN and CDR2 FVKESK. The CDR3 sequence is 21 residues long. CDR3 in DNA: TGTGCCAGCAGCCAAGACCCTGGGGGGGGACTAGCGGGGCTGGGATTCTACGAGCAGTACTTC. It codes for CASSQDPGGGLAGLGFYEQYF.

The V call is TRBV30, the J call TRBJ1-2; no clear D. The CDR3 runs to 12 residues. Trimming shortened V by 1 base and J by 4 bases, and 7 bases separated the two germline ends. Germline CDR1 GTSNPN, CDR2 SVGIG (reference sequence). CDR3 in amino acids: CAWSEESYGYTF. CDR3 nucleotide sequence: TGTGCCTGGAGTGAGGAGTCCTATGGCTACACCTTC.

V usage is TRBV6-1 and J usage is TRBJ1-2, with 10 bases aligning to TRBD1. The germline V gene has CDR1 MNHNS and CDR2 SASEGT. Trimming at V came to 6 bases and at J to 7 bases, leaving 11 bases not matched to a gene. The CDR3 length is 15 residues. Written as DNA, the CDR3 is TGTGCCAGCAGCATACGAGACAGGGGGCGAGGTGGCTACACCTTC. Translating it yields CASSIRDRGRGGYTF.

This rearrangement joins TRBV15 to TRBJ1-5; D remains unclear. The CDR3 extends over 16 amino acids. Germline CDR1 and CDR2: LNHNV and YYDKDF (reference sequence). V lost 0 bases to trimming and J lost 0 bases, with 9 bases between them. The CDR3 here is CATSRDSVGSNQPQHF. The DNA of the CDR3 is TGTGCCACCAGCAGAGATTCGGTTGGTAGCAATCAGCCCCAGCATTTT. The variable domain in full, completed from reference TRBV15 and TRBJ1-5, reads DAMVIQNPRYQVTQFGKPVTLSCSQTLNHNVMYWYQQKSSQAPKLLFHYYDKDFNNEADTPDNFQSRRPNTSFCFLDIRSPGLGDTAMYLCATSRDSVGSNQPQHFGDGTRLSIL.

This chain joins TRBV27 and TRBJ2-7, with 7 positions matching TRBD1. J gave up 4 bases and V 8 bases, and 8 bases lay outside the gene matches. This CDR3 region has 13 residues. From germline, CDR1 is MNHEY and CDR2 SMNVEV (reference sequence). The CDR3 DNA follows: TGTGCCAGCCGGGGACAGATCCTTTACGAGCAGTACTTC. Amino acid sequence: CASRGQILYEQYF.

The chain couples TRBV5-6 to TRBJ2-5; perhaps TRBD1 as D (6 bases). The CDR3 loop spans 13 amino acids. The germline V and J ends were trimmed by 2 bases and 5 bases, with 10 bases remaining between them. CDR1 SGHDT and CDR2 YYEEEE come from the germline V gene. The DNA for the CDR3 is TGTGCCAGCAGCTTACAGGGTGGGGAGACCCAGTACTTC. Translated, it gives CASSLQGGETQYF.

The chain links TRBV29-1 to TRBJ2-4, with TRBD2 identical over 9 bases. Germline V gene lookup returns CDR1 SQVTM and CDR2 ANQGSEA. With V trimmed by 7 bases and J by 0 bases, 4 bases remained unmatched. This CDR3 has 14 amino acids. Written as DNA, the CDR3 is TGCAGCGGTCAACTAGCGGGAGCCAAAAACATTCAGTACTTC. This encodes CSGQLAGAKNIQYF.

The chain recombines TRBV5-8 with TRBJ2-7, with 10 positions matching TRBD2. This CDR3 region has 17 residues. Germline lookup yields CDR1 SGHTS and CDR2 YDEGEE. V was clipped by 7 bases and J by 6 bases; unmatched bases: 19. CDR3 DNA: TGTGCCAGCCCGCGGGGGCCCTTTGACAGCGGGGGGGGCGAGCAGTACTTC. Encoded protein: CASPRGPFDSGGGEQYF.

The chain uses TRBV6-1 and TRBJ2-6; D is perhaps TRBD2 (5 bases). The CDR3 consists of 15 residues. Germline lookup yields CDR1 MNHNS and CDR2 SASEGT. The V end was cut by 6 bases, the J end by 3 bases, with 12 bases between. The CDR3 reads CASRNAGGGANVLTF. The DNA for the CDR3 is TGTGCCAGCAGAAACGCGGGCGGTGGGGCCAACGTCCTGACTTTC.

J is TRBJ2-7 and V is TRBV19; 8 nucleotides align to TRBD1. Trimming took 5 bases from V and 6 from J; bases not matched to a gene: 9. The CDR3 is 14 residues long. Germline V lookup: CDR1 LNHDA, CDR2 SQIVND (reference sequence). The CDR3 DNA reads as TGTGCCAGTAGTCTAGGCGGACAGGGACGCGAGCAGTACTTC. Amino acids: CASSLGGQGREQYF.

The J gene is TRBJ2-1, the V gene TRBV11-1, with 13 bases lining up with TRBD2. The CDR3 spans 14 residues. Germline assignment: CDR1 SGHAT and CDR2 FQDESV (reference sequence). Germline trimming cut 5 bases from V and 12 bases from J; bases unmatched to any gene: 7. This CDR3 is CASSPRTSGSWQFF. The CDR3 coding sequence is TGTGCCAGCAGCCCGAGGACTAGCGGGAGTTGGCAGTTCTTC.

The CDR3 loop reads CASSYSEQGTGNTIYF. DNA for the CDR3: TGTGCCAGCAGTTACTCGGAACAGGGGACCGGAAACACCATATATTTT. The chain is built from TRBV6-5 and TRBJ1-3, with 7 bases matching TRBD1. The V and J ends lost 0 bases and 4 bases, in that order; junction bases with no gene match: 6. The germline gives CDR1 MNHEY, CDR2 SVGAGI. The CDR3 has 16 residues.

The chain has TRBV4-2 and TRBJ2-2, with 12 bases aligning to TRBD2. J lost 3 bases, V lost 4 bases, and 0 bases had no gene match. From germline, CDR1 is LGHNA and CDR2 YNFKEQ. This CDR3 is built from 15 residues. The CDR3, as DNA: TGTGCCAGCAGCCGACTAGCGGGGGACACCGGGGAGCTGTTTTTT. Its translation is CASSRLAGDTGELFF.

V and J are TRBV2 and TRBJ1-5; TRBD1 agrees at 10 bases. This CDR3 is built from 16 residues. Germline CDR1 SNHLY, CDR2 FYNNEI. Losses at the gene ends were 6 bases for V and 2 bases for J; bases not matched to a gene: 7. The CDR3 loop reads CASRGGQGNRNQPQHF. CDR3 nucleotide sequence: TGTGCCAGCAGGGGGGGACAGGGGAATCGCAATCAGCCCCAGCATTTT.

The chain couples TRBV5-1 to TRBJ1-4; the D gene is possibly TRBD1 (6 bases). The germline V gene has CDR1 SGHRS and CDR2 YFSETQ. The germline V and J ends were trimmed by 4 bases and 5 bases, with 18 bases remaining between them. The CDR3 covers 16 residues. CDR3 DNA sequence: TGCGCCAGCAGCCTCTTTACAGGGACCCGGAATGAAAAACTGTTTTTT. It translates to CASSLFTGTRNEKLFF. Combining the CDR3 with reference TRBV5-1 and TRBJ1-4 gives the whole variable domain KAGVTQTPRYLIKTRGQQVTLSCSPISGHRSVSWYQQTPGQGLQFLFEYFSETQRNKGNFPGRFSGRQFSNSRSEMNVSTLELGDSALYLCASSLFTGTRNEKLFFGSGTQLSVL.

This sequence joins TRBV28 and TRBJ2-5; 7 bases agree with TRBD2. The last part of the DNA fits TRBJ2-7 better; the J call may be wrong. CDR3 length equals 14 residues. The germline gives CDR1 MDHEN, CDR2 SYDVKM. DNA for the CDR3: TGTGCCAGCAGTCCATCACGGGGGGACTACGAGCAGTACTTC. This sequence encodes CASSPSRGDYEQYF.

The chain uses TRBV4-1 and TRBJ1-4; D ambiguous. Germline loops: CDR1 MGHRA, CDR2 YSYEKL. There are 15 residues in the CDR3. V lost 3 bases to trimming and J lost 4 bases, with 12 bases between them. As DNA, the CDR3 is TGCGCCAGCAGCCAGGGAGGACTGATTAATGAAAAACTGTTTTTT. It is translated as CASSQGGLINEKLFF.

CDR3 in DNA: TGCGCCAGCAGCTTGGTATCTGTCGGGGGTAACACCGGGGAGCTGTTTTTT. Amino acids: CASSLVSVGGNTGELFF. The V call is TRBV5-1, the J call TRBJ2-2; a possible D gene is TRBD2 (6 bases). CDR1 SGHRS and CDR2 YFSETQ come from the germline V gene. The CDR3 contains 17 residues. V lost 0 bases to trimming and J lost 2 bases, with 14 bases between them.

This sequence joins TRBV6-1 and TRBJ2-1; D is ambiguous. Deletions cut 4 bases from V and 0 bases from J, with 13 bases between. Per the germline V gene, CDR1 is MNHNS and CDR2 is SASEGT. This CDR3 has 16 amino acids. The CDR3 spells CASSGQTWSSYNEQFF. The CDR3, as DNA: TGTGCCAGCAGTGGTCAGACCTGGAGCTCCTACAATGAGCAGTTCTTC.

The chain has TRBV7-3 and TRBJ1-1; 7 nucleotides agree with TRBD1. The germline V gene has CDR1 SGHTA and CDR2 FQGTGA. The V gene end was trimmed by 2 bases and the J gene end by 0 bases; junction bases not matched to a gene: 9. This CDR3 is 17 amino acids long. CDR3 sequence: CASSLFPVGQMNTEAFF. The CDR3 DNA follows: TGTGCCAGCAGCTTATTTCCAGTGGGACAGATGAACACTGAAGCTTTCTTT.

The CDR3 here is CASSKGQGGGELFF. DNA of the CDR3: TGCGCCAGCAGCAAAGGACAGGGTGGTGGGGAGCTGTTTTTT. The J gene is TRBJ2-2, the V gene TRBV5-1; 8 positions match TRBD1. V was pared by 4 bases and J by 8 bases, with 7 bases of the junction left unmatched. Germline loops: CDR1 SGHRS, CDR2 YFSETQ. This CDR3 has 14 residues.